These 22 T cell receptor beta chains were sequenced from one sample in a study of blood T cell repertoires in COVID-19. Using immunoSEQ multiplex PCR, the repertoire was profiled, and TCRdb retains in-frame clones only, with some absent. The sample has 200,000 or so clones; just over 85% are singletons. The source material was PBMCs or T cells enriched from blood (not recorded which). These receptors were taken from a woman aged 40 to 50 with acute COVID-19.

Note on this clone: This same CDR3 is encoded by further DNA sequences in the sample. The CDR3: CASRVSGGATDTQYF. For the CDR3, the DNA is TGTGCCAGCAGAGTTAGCGGGGGGGCCACAGATACGCAGTATTTT. This rearrangement joins TRBV28 to TRBJ2-3; the match to TRBD2 covers 11 bases. The junction had 4 bases not matched to a gene; V was cut back by 6 bases and J by 2 bases. From germline, CDR1 is MDHEN and CDR2 SYDVKM. CDR3 length: 15 amino acids.

The chain links TRBV2 to TRBJ1-6; 10 bases are shared with TRBD1. Germline values: CDR1 SNHLY, CDR2 FYNNEI. V shed 8 bases, J shed 8 bases, and the junction held 12 bases outside the gene matches. CDR3 size: 16 residues. CDR3 amino acids: CASRDRGPYLDSPLHF. In DNA form, the CDR3 reads TGTGCCAGCCGGGACAGGGGTCCCTATCTGGATTCACCCCTCCACTTT.

The rearrangement uses TRBV9 and TRBJ2-3, with 9 bases lining up with TRBD1. V lost 3 bases and J lost 2; bases outside the gene matches: 7. The CDR3 totals 16 residues. CDR1 is SGDLS, CDR2 YYNGEE, per germline. Here the CDR3 reads CASSGDGTGFTDTQYF. The CDR3 DNA reads TGTGCCAGCAGCGGTGACGGGACAGGGTTCACAGATACGCAGTATTTT.

In DNA, the CDR3 is TGTGCCATCAGTGGGACTGGGACAGTTAGGGAAAACACCATATATTTT. This sequence encodes CAISGTGTVRENTIYF. The chain recombines TRBV10-3 with TRBJ1-3; TRBD1 agrees at 7 bases. Germline trimming cut 4 bases from V and 6 bases from J; bases unmatched to any gene: 12. The CDR3 is made up of 16 amino acids. Germline V gene data show CDR1 as ENHRY and CDR2 as SYGVKD.

This clone has only one observation. This rearrangement joins TRBV25-1 to TRBJ2-5; 7 bases are shared with TRBD1. Per germline, CDR1 MGHDK and CDR2 SYGVNS. The CDR3 totals 14 residues. J lost 5 bases, V lost 4 bases, and 7 bases had no gene match. CDR3 nucleotides: TGTGCCAGCAGTGGGCCGACAGGGTTGGAGACCCAGTACTTC. Protein product: CASSGPTGLETQYF. Combining the CDR3 with reference TRBV25-1 and TRBJ2-5 gives the whole variable domain EADIYQTPRYLVIGTGKKITLECSQTMGHDKMYWYQQDPGMELHLIHYSYGVNSTEKGDLSSESTVSRIRTEHFPLTLESARPSHTSQYLCASSGPTGLETQYFGPGTRLLVL.

On this clone itself: Other DNA sequences in the sample encode the same CDR3. The gene calls are TRBV2 and TRBJ1-1; D remains ambiguous. V gave up 1 base and J gave up 2 bases, with 8 bases separating them. CDR1 SNHLY and CDR2 FYNNEI come from the germline V gene. The CDR3 consists of 14 residues. DNA for the CDR3: TGTGCCAGCAGTGAAGGGAGAAGAAACACTGAAGCTTTCTTT. Translation gives CASSEGRRNTEAFF.

The chain links TRBV7-2 to TRBJ1-6; D unresolved. Trimming took 1 base from V and 0 from J, leaving 13 bases between them. The CDR3 has 18 residues. Germline assignment: CDR1 SGHTA and CDR2 FQGNSA. The CDR3 loop is CASSLGVGSYSYNSPLHF. DNA for the CDR3: TGTGCCAGCAGCTTAGGGGTGGGGAGTTACTCCTATAATTCACCCCTCCACTTT.

CDR3 sequence (DNA): TGCGCCAGCAGCCAGGCGACAGGGAGGTTCGGCTACACCTTC. Translation gives CASSQATGRFGYTF. The V call is TRBV4-1, the J call TRBJ1-2; 7 bases fit TRBD1. Unmatched junction bases numbered 9, after V lost 3 bases and J lost 8 bases. Per the germline V gene, CDR1 is MGHRA and CDR2 is YSYEKL. This CDR3 contains 14 residues.

V gene TRBV6-5 combines with J gene TRBJ1-2; weak D call: TRBD1 (6 bases). The CDR3 extends over 15 amino acids. Germline loops: CDR1 MNHEY, CDR2 SVGAGI. V lost 6 bases and J lost 2, with 16 bases in between. CDR3 loop: CASSLLGGTNYGYTF. CDR3 DNA sequence: TGTGCCAGCAGCCTACTGGGGGGGACAAACTATGGCTACACCTTC.

About this clone itself: Other DNA sequences of this sample code for an identical CDR3. The chain is built from TRBV7-9 and TRBJ2-3, with unresolved D. The CDR3 covers 12 residues. Deletions cut 6 bases from V and 2 bases from J, with 6 bases between. The germline V gene encodes CDR1 SEHNR and CDR2 FQNEAQ (reference sequence). The CDR3 reads CASSSNTDTQYF. For the CDR3, the DNA is TGTGCCAGCAGTTCAAACACAGATACGCAGTATTTT.

This clone came up once. In nucleotides, the CDR3 is TGTGCCAGCGGACTGCCGGGGGATACGCAGTATTTT. It codes for CASGLPGDTQYF. The rearrangement uses TRBV19 and TRBJ2-3, with D maybe TRBD2 (5 bases). Germline lookup yields CDR1 LNHDA and CDR2 SQIVND (reference sequence). This CDR3 has 12 amino acids. V lost 9 bases and J 6 bases, leaving 13 bases between the germline ends.

This clone was seen more than once but under ten times. The chain is built from TRBV3-1 (or the pseudogene TRBV3-2) and TRBJ1-2; D call uncertain. The CDR3 contains 13 residues. Germline V gene sequence: CDR1 LGHDT, CDR2 YNNKEL (reference sequence). Trimming took off 4 bases at V and 7 bases at J, with 13 bases between the two ends. The CDR3 nucleotides read TGTGCCAGCAGCCCCGAGACCCGCGGTGGCTACACCTTC. This sequence encodes CASSPETRGGYTF.

The rearrangement joins TRBV18 to TRBJ2-2; D gene ambiguous. V lost 4 bases to trimming and J lost 4 bases, with 7 bases between them. The germline gives CDR1 KGHSH, CDR2 LQKENI. The CDR3 has 13 amino acids. The CDR3 spells CASSLLSTGELFF. CDR3 nucleotides: TGTGCCAGCTCACTATTGTCCACCGGGGAGCTGTTTTTT.

V is TRBV4-1 and J is TRBJ1-1; D not certain. V was trimmed by 3 bases and J by 3 bases, leaving 11 bases between them. Germline values: CDR1 MGHRA, CDR2 YSYEKL. This CDR3 is 14 amino acids long. CDR3 loop: CASSHLNKYTEAFF. The DNA for the CDR3 is TGCGCCAGCAGCCACTTAAATAAATACACTGAAGCTTTCTTT.

Of note for this clone: The sample carries other DNA sequences with the same CDR3. Here the CDR3 reads CASSAGQGVYGYTF. The CDR3 DNA reads TGTGCCAGCAGTGCGGGACAGGGGGTGTATGGCTACACCTTC. This sequence joins TRBV25-1 and TRBJ1-2, with 11 bases aligning to TRBD1. V shed 4 bases, J shed 5 bases, and the junction held 3 bases outside the gene matches. Germline CDR1 and CDR2: MGHDK and SYGVNS. The CDR3 length is 14 residues.

This chain links TRBV15 with TRBJ1-5; D uncertain. The ends were cut back, 2 bases at V and 7 bases at J, with 6 bases in the middle. Germline V gene lookup returns CDR1 LNHNV and CDR2 YYDKDF (reference sequence). The CDR3 consists of 12 residues. The CDR3 DNA sequence: TGTGCCACCAGCAGACCATCCCAGCCCCAGCATTTT. This encodes CATSRPSQPQHF.

The V and J genes are TRBV28 and TRBJ2-3; 14 bases align to TRBD2. Trimming removed 5 bases from V and 5 bases from J; junction bases left unmatched: 3. The germline V gene has CDR1 MDHEN and CDR2 SYDVKM. This CDR3 is 15 amino acids long. The CDR3 region has the DNA TGTGCCAGCAGTCCGGGACTAGCGGGGGTAGATACGCAGTATTTT. Translated, it gives CASSPGLAGVDTQYF.

V gene TRBV2 combines with J gene TRBJ1-4; TRBD1 might be the D (5 bases). V was trimmed by 8 bases and J by 0 bases, leaving 13 bases between them. The CDR3 loop spans 15 amino acids. The germline CDR1 and CDR2 sequences are SNHLY and FYNNEI. CDR3 loop: CASGKGPSTNEKLFF. The CDR3 DNA reads as TGTGCCAGCGGGAAGGGGCCTTCAACTAATGAAAAACTGTTTTTT.

This clone showed up just a few times. The V call is TRBV28, the J call TRBJ2-7, with a possible D match to TRBD1 (6 bases). CDR1 and CDR2 from the germline V gene are MDHEN and SYDVKM. Trimming took 5 bases from V and 4 from J, leaving 15 bases between them. This CDR3 spans 14 amino acids. CDR3 amino acids: CASSRGGQRYEQYF. In nucleotides, the CDR3 is TGTGCCAGCAGTCGGGGCGGACAGAGATACGAGCAGTACTTC.

The chain has TRBV6-2 or TRBV6-3 and TRBJ1-1; D ambiguous. V dropped 3 bases and J dropped 0 bases, with 11 bases sitting between them. CDR3 length: 15 amino acids. Germline V gene lookup returns CDR1 MNHEY and CDR2 SVGEGT. The CDR3 DNA sequence: TGTGCCAGCAGTTATCCCGCGGGCGTGAACACTGAAGCTTTCTTT. This translates into CASSYPAGVNTEAFF.

V gene TRBV27 combines with J gene TRBJ1-2, with TRBD1 identical over 8 bases. CDR1 is MNHEY, CDR2 SMNVEV, per germline (reference sequence). The CDR3 runs 15 residues. With 0 bases clipped from V and 5 bases from J, the junction kept 5 bases outside the gene matches. CDR3: CASSLSRTGRYGYTF. The CDR3 region has the DNA TGTGCCAGCAGTTTATCCCGGACAGGGCGGTATGGCTACACCTTC.

This chain uses TRBV19 with TRBJ1-2; D remains unclear. Germline CDR1 and CDR2: LNHDA and SQIVND (reference sequence). The CDR3 extends over 15 amino acids. Trimming cost V 8 bases and J 0 bases, with 16 bases left between them. This CDR3 is CASAKTVRSNYGYTF. DNA of the CDR3: TGTGCCAGTGCTAAAACTGTGAGGTCTAACTATGGCTACACCTTC.